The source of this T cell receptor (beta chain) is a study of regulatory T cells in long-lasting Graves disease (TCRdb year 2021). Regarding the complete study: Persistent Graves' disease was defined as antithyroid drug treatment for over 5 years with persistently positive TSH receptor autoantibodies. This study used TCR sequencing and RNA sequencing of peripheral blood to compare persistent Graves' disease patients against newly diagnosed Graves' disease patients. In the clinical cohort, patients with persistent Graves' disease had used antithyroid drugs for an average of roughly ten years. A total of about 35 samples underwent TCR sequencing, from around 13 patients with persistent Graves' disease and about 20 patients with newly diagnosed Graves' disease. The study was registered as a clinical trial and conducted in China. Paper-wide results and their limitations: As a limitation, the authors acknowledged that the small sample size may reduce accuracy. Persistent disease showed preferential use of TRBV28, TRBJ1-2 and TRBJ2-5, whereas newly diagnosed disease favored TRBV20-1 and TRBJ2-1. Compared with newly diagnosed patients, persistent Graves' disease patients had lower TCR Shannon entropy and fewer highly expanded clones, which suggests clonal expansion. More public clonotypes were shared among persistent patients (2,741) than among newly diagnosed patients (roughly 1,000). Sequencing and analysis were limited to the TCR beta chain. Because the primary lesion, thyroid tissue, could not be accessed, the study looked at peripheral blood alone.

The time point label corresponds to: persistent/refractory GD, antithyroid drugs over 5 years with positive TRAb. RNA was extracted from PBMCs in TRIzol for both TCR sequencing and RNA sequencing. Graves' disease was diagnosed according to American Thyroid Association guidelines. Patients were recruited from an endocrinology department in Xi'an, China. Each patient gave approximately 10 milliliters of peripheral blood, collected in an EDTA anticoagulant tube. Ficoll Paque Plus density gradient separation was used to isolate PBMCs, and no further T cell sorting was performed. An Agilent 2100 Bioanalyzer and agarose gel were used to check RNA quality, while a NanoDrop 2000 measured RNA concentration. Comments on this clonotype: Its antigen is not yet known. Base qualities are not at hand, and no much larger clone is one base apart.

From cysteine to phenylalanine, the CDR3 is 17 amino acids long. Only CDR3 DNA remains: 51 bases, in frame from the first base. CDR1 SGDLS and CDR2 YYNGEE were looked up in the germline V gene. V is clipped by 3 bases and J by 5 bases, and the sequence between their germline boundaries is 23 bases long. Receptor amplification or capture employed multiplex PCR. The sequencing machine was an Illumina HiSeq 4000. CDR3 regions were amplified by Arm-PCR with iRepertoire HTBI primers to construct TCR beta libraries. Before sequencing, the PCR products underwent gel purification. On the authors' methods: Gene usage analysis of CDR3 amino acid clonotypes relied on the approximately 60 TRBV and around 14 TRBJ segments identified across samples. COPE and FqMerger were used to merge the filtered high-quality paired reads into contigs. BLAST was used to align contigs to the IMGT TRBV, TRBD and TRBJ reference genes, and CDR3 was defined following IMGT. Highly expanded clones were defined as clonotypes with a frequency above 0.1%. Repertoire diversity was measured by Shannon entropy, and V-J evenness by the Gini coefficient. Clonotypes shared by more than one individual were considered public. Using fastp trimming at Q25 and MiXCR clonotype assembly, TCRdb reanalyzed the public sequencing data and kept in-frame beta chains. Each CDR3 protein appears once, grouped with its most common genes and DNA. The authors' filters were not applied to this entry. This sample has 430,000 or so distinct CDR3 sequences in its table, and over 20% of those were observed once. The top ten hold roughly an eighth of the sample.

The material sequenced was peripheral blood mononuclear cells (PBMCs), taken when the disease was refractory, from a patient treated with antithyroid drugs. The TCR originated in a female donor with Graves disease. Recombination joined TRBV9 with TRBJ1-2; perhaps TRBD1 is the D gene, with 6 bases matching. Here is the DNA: TGTGCCAGCAGCGCGCTTCCACAGGGATCAACGGGGTATGGCTACACCTTC. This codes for CASSALPQGSTGYGYTF.